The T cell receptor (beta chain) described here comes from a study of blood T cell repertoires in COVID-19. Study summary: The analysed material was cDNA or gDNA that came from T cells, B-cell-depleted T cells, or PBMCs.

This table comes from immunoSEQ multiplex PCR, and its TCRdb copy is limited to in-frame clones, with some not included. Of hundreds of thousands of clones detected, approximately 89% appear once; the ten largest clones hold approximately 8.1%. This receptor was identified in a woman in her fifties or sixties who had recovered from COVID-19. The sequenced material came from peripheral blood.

CDR3 bases: TGTGCCAGCAGCTTAGTTCGTGGAGGGAGCTCTGGAAACACCATATATTTT. As protein: CASSLVRGGSSGNTIYF. The chain has TRBV11-2 and TRBJ1-3, with unresolved D. V lost 1 base to trimming and J lost 0 bases, with 13 bases between them. Per the germline V gene, CDR1 is SGHAT and CDR2 is FQNNGV. This CDR3 spans 17 amino acids.